This TCR beta chain was captured by sequencing in a study of Graves' ophthalmopathy and Graves' hyperthyroidism. General observations from the study: Ophthalmopathy progression was predicted by the model at 70.59% sensitivity and 72% to 80% specificity. Classification of ophthalmopathy versus stable hyperthyroidism by a 13-signature model yielded around 90% sensitivity and 75% to 84% specificity. Most thyroid-expanded clonotypes exceeding 0.001 frequency were also found in blood.

This CDR3 comprises 19 residues. The V and J ends lost 5 bases and 5 bases, in that order; junction bases with no gene match: 26. The germline gives CDR1 SQVTM, CDR2 ANQGSEA. For this clonotype: Its target is unknown.

Researchers took RNA transcripts and amplified TCR beta CDR3 regions from them. After a first-round RT-PCR with HTBI primers, a second-round multiplex PCR was run. TCRdb called the multiplex PCR reads again in MiXCR, with one record for every CDR3 protein. The data contain around 1,000,000 distinct CDR3 sequences, about 35% of them singletons. This sequence joins TRBV29-1 and TRBJ2-5; 7 bases agree with TRBD2. The receptor was derived from an adult man with Graves' hyperthyroidism. Sequenced: peripheral blood or thyroid tissue (not recorded which). DNA of the CDR3: TGCAGCGTTTCCCCCGAGGGCCAGGGAAGGCGGACTAGTATGGAGACCCAGTACTTC. Translating it yields CSVSPEGQGRRTSMETQYF. The full variable domain, completed using reference TRBV29-1 and TRBJ2-5, is SAVISQKPSRDICQRGTSLTIQCQVDSQVTMMFWYRQQPGQSLTLIATANQGSEATYESGFVIDKFPISRPNLTFSTLTVSNMSPEDSSIYLCSVSPEGQGRRTSMETQYFGPGTRLLVL.